A single sample gave rise to the 29 T cell receptor beta chains below, sequenced in a study of identical twins. TCRdb re-called the 5' RACE reads with MiXCR, one entry per CDR3 protein. In the table there are roughly 250,000 distinct CDR3 sequences, more than 12% of which are singletons. The sample consisted of memory (CD45RO+) T cells sorted from blood. The receptor set was obtained from a woman in her late teens or twenties in good health.

This clonotype was seen many times. V is TRBV9 and J is TRBJ2-7; D gene unclear. Trimming left V 4 bases short and J 2 bases short, with 13 bases between. The CDR3 is made up of 14 amino acids. The germline V gene encodes CDR1 SGDLS and CDR2 YYNGEE. CDR3 residues: CASSPRLETYEQYF. The CDR3 DNA reads TGTGCCAGCAGCCCTCGACTGGAAACCTACGAGCAGTACTTC. Filled out from reference TRBV9 and TRBJ2-7, the complete variable domain reads DSGVTQTPKHLITATGQRVTLRCSPRSGDLSVYWYQQSLDQGLQFLIQYYNGEERAKGNILERFSAQQFPDLHSELNLSSLELGDSALYFCASSPRLETYEQYFGPGTRLTVT.

This clonotype was seen more than once but under ten times. This sequence joins TRBV5-6 and TRBJ2-1; D is perhaps TRBD1 (5 bases). Germline V CDR1 and CDR2: SGHDT, YYEEEE. Trimming shortened V by 4 bases and J by 4 bases, and 9 bases separated the two germline ends. The CDR3 runs 13 residues. CDR3 bases: TGTGCCAGCAGCGCCGACAGTTACAATGAGCAGTTCTTC. Amino acids: CASSADSYNEQFF.

This clonotype came up a few times. The chain combines TRBV7-7 with TRBJ2-1; D gene uncertain. The germline V gene encodes CDR1 SSHAT and CDR2 FNYEAQ (reference sequence). The CDR3 spans 14 residues. V was trimmed by 5 bases and J by 6 bases, leaving 14 bases between them. CDR3 protein: CASSPTRTRNEQFF. DNA for the CDR3: TGTGCCAGCAGCCCAACTCGTACCCGCAATGAGCAGTTCTTC. The complete variable domain, with remaining parts taken from reference TRBV7-7 and TRBJ2-1, reads GAGVSQSPRYKVTKRGQDVTLRCDPISSHATLYWYQQALGQGPEFLTYFNYEAQPDKSGLPSDRFSAERPEGSISTLTIQRTEQRDSAMYRCASSPTRTRNEQFFGPGTRLTVL.

In this sample, this clonotype turned up a few times. The rearrangement uses TRBV5-1 and TRBJ2-1; 8 bases line up with TRBD2. CDR3 length: 17 amino acids. Trimming removed 0 bases from V and 6 bases from J; junction bases left unmatched: 11. Germline V CDR1 and CDR2: SGHRS, YFSETQ. In DNA form, the CDR3 reads TGCGCCAGCAGCTTGGGGGCCGGGGGGGGAAACCTCAATGAGCAGTTCTTC. This sequence encodes CASSLGAGGGNLNEQFF.

This clonotype turned up a few times. This sequence joins TRBV7-9 and TRBJ1-6; tentatively, D is TRBD1 (5 bases). V lost 5 bases and J lost 13, with 15 bases in between. This CDR3 region has 13 residues. Germline V CDR1 and CDR2: SEHNR, FQNEAQ (reference sequence). CDR3 coding DNA: TGTGCCAGCAGCCCGGGACCCCCCGCGCCCCTCCACTTT. Its protein product is CASSPGPPAPLHF.

This clonotype was seen at least ten times. The rearrangement joins TRBV7-9 to TRBJ2-2, with D perhaps assigned TRBD1 or TRBD2 (5 bases each). The CDR3 is made up of 15 amino acids. CDR1 is SEHNR and CDR2 is FQNEAQ in the germline V gene (reference sequence). V was shortened by 1 base and J by 4 bases, with 10 bases between the two germline ends. CDR3 sequence reads: CASSLGQGATGELFF. CDR3 sequence (DNA): TGTGCCAGCAGCTTAGGGCAGGGAGCCACCGGGGAGCTGTTTTTT.

In its sample, this clonotype was seen a few times. The V gene is TRBV7-3, the J gene TRBJ2-7; 8 bases align to TRBD1. V shed 5 bases and J 3 bases; nucleotides not matched to a gene: 15. The CDR3 consists of 17 residues. CDR1 is SGHTA and CDR2 is FQGTGA in the germline V gene. CDR3 sequence reads: CASSLRANRQGYYEQYF. For the CDR3, the DNA is TGTGCCAGCAGCCTGCGCGCAAATAGACAGGGGTACTACGAGCAGTACTTC.

The chain joins TRBV20-1 to TRBJ2-3; D not certain. Germline V gene data show CDR1 as DFQATT and CDR2 as SNEGSKA (reference sequence). This CDR3 spans 13 amino acids. Trimming pared 6 bases from V and 3 bases from J, leaving 13 bases between. CDR3 amino acids: CSAAKSGTDTQYF. The CDR3 DNA follows: TGCAGTGCCGCAAAAAGTGGGACAGATACGCAGTATTTT.

The chain uses TRBV20-1 and TRBJ2-1; D is unresolved. The CDR3 extends over 12 amino acids. Germline lookup yields CDR1 DFQATT and CDR2 SNEGSKA (reference sequence). Trimming removed 3 bases at V and 0 bases at J, with 3 bases between. The CDR3: CSARFSYNEQFF. The CDR3 region has the DNA TGCAGTGCTAGGTTCTCCTACAATGAGCAGTTCTTC.

The chain joins TRBV11-3 to TRBJ2-3, with TRBD2 matching over 9 bases. From germline, CDR1 is SGHNT and CDR2 YENEEA. The ends lost 5 bases at V and 4 bases at J; junction bases unmatched: 10. CDR3 length equals 16 residues. The CDR3 is CASSLTLAGQADTQYF. CDR3 sequence (DNA): TGTGCCAGCAGCCTGACGCTAGCGGGGCAAGCAGATACGCAGTATTTT.

V and J are TRBV7-6 and TRBJ1-1; no definite D call. The V and J ends lost 5 bases and 3 bases respectively, with 16 bases between them. CDR3 length: 15 amino acids. Germline V gene sequence: CDR1 SGHVS, CDR2 FNYEAQ. This CDR3 reads CASSPQSRGDTEAFF. CDR3 in DNA: TGTGCCAGCAGCCCCCAGTCCCGGGGAGACACTGAAGCTTTCTTT.

CDR3 bases: TGCAGTGCTAGAGATCTCCGATTTACCTACGAGCAGTACTTC. This translates into CSARDLRFTYEQYF. This rearrangement joins TRBV20-1 to TRBJ2-7, with no clear D. From germline, CDR1 is DFQATT and CDR2 SNEGSKA (reference sequence). The CDR3 has 14 residues. Trimming removed 0 bases at V and 2 bases at J, with 11 bases between.

This clonotype was detected a few times. The chain recombines TRBV18 with TRBJ2-6, with unresolved D. The CDR3 extends over 13 amino acids. V lost 8 bases and J 0 bases, leaving 5 bases between the germline ends. Germline CDR1 and CDR2: KGHSH and LQKENI. CDR3 DNA sequence: TGTGCCAGCGCTGTCTCTGGGGCCAACGTCCTGACTTTC. Residues: CASAVSGANVLTF. Looking up the rest from reference TRBV18 and TRBJ2-6 gives the full variable domain: NAGVMQNPRHLVRRRGQEARLRCSPMKGHSHVYWYRQLPEEGLKFMVYLQKENIIDESGMPKERFSAEFPKEGPSILRIQQVVRGDSAAYFCASAVSGANVLTFGAGSRLTVL.

The chain combines TRBV7-2 with TRBJ2-2; TRBD2 aligns across 8 bases. The CDR3 extends over 15 amino acids. V shed 2 bases, J shed 6 bases, and the junction held 5 bases outside the gene matches. Germline values: CDR1 SGHTA, CDR2 FQGNSA. CDR3 amino acids: CASSLSGRVSGELFF. CDR3 nucleotides: TGTGCCAGCAGCTTAAGCGGGAGAGTATCCGGGGAGCTGTTTTTT.

This clonotype is deemed medium-sized (0.01 to 0.1%). V usage is TRBV4-2 and J usage is TRBJ2-7, with 9 bases fitting TRBD2. J gave up 3 bases and V 0 bases, and 3 bases lay outside the gene matches. The CDR3 spans 15 residues. Germline CDR1 is LGHNA and CDR2 is YNFKEQ. CDR3: CASSQDRREGYEQYF. CDR3 sequence (DNA): TGTGCCAGCAGCCAAGATAGGCGGGAGGGCTACGAGCAGTACTTC.

This clonotype was seen only a few times. V is TRBV10-3 and J is TRBJ2-1, with 10 bases that match TRBD2. Germline CDR1 reads ENHRY; CDR2 reads SYGVKD. The V and J ends lost 3 bases and 6 bases, in that order; junction bases with no gene match: 11. The CDR3 totals 17 residues. The CDR3 reads CAISERSGGAQLNEQFF. The CDR3 DNA is TGTGCCATCAGTGAAAGGAGCGGGGGGGCGCAGCTCAATGAGCAGTTCTTC.

The chain combines TRBV6-5 with TRBJ1-5; D unclear. CDR3 length equals 11 residues. Trimming shortened V by 8 bases and J by 2 bases, and 4 bases separated the two germline ends. Per germline, CDR1 MNHEY and CDR2 SVGAGI. The CDR3 here is CASGGNQPQHF. CDR3 sequence (DNA): TGTGCCAGCGGGGGCAATCAGCCCCAGCATTTT.

The J gene is TRBJ1-5, the V gene TRBV6-1, with 8 bases fitting TRBD1. Unmatched junction bases numbered 9, after V lost 6 bases and J lost 5 bases. Looked up from germline, CDR1 is MNHNS and CDR2 is SASEGT. The CDR3 is 15 amino acids. The CDR3 loop is CASSLGTGSDQPQHF. In DNA, the CDR3 is TGTGCCAGCAGCCTCGGGACAGGTAGTGATCAGCCCCAGCATTTT.

V gene TRBV20-1 combines with J gene TRBJ2-7, with no clear D. CDR3 length equals 15 residues. Trimming took 0 bases from V and 0 from J, leaving 12 bases between them. Germline CDR1 and CDR2: DFQATT and SNEGSKA (reference sequence). CDR3 sequence: CSARDPATVSYEQYF. Here the CDR3 DNA reads TGCAGTGCTAGAGATCCAGCCACCGTCTCCTACGAGCAGTACTTC.

The chain uses TRBV7-2 and TRBJ2-1; D is perhaps TRBD1 (6 bases). The CDR3 has 17 amino acids. Per the germline V gene, CDR1 is SGHTA and CDR2 is FQGNSA. V lost 2 bases to trimming and J lost 0 bases, with 14 bases between them. CDR3 region: CASSLTSRGSSYNEQFF. The DNA for the CDR3 is TGTGCCAGCAGCTTAACGAGTAGGGGGAGCTCCTACAATGAGCAGTTCTTC.

The V gene is TRBV18, the J gene TRBJ2-2; D possibly uses TRBD1 or TRBD2 (5 bases each). The CDR3 runs to 16 residues. Germline assignment: CDR1 KGHSH and CDR2 LQKENI. Trimming cost V 2 bases and J 1 base, with 11 bases left between them. CDR3 in DNA: TGTGCCAGCTCACCATCAGGGAGAGGGAACACCGGGGAGCTGTTTTTT. Translating gives CASSPSGRGNTGELFF.

This clonotype was recorded a few times. V usage is TRBV20-1 and J usage is TRBJ2-1; 7 nucleotides line up with TRBD2. Germline loops: CDR1 DFQATT, CDR2 SNEGSKA (reference sequence). This CDR3 has 15 amino acids. The V gene end was trimmed by 3 bases and the J gene end by 1 base; junction bases not matched to a gene: 6. CDR3 loop: CSARGLAESYNEQFF. In DNA, the CDR3 is TGCAGTGCTAGGGGGCTAGCGGAGTCCTACAATGAGCAGTTCTTC.

The chain joins TRBV5-1 to TRBJ1-1; TRBD1 is a possible D gene (6 bases). The V and J ends lost 4 bases and 11 bases respectively, with 12 bases between them. Looked up from germline, CDR1 is SGHRS and CDR2 is YFSETQ. CDR3 length: 11 residues. This CDR3 is CASSPWTVAFF. CDR3 DNA: TGCGCCAGCAGCCCATGGACAGTTGCTTTCTTT.

The chain joins TRBV29-1 to TRBJ1-2; possible D gene TRBD1, 5 bases. V dropped 2 bases and J dropped 8 bases, with 12 bases sitting between them. Germline CDR1 SQVTM, CDR2 ANQGSEA. There are 12 residues in the CDR3. CDR3 sequence: CSVENRRDGYTF. CDR3 nucleotide sequence: TGCAGCGTTGAAAATCGGAGGGACGGCTACACCTTC.

V is TRBV21-1 and J is TRBJ2-3; the table's D call, TRBD1, was not checked against the DNA. TRBV21-1 is flagged as a pseudogene. The CDR3 is made up of 20 amino acids. CDR3 sequence: CASSKGGGVAGETNTDTQYF. CDR3 sequence (DNA): TGTGCCAGCAGCAAAGGAGGGGGTGTTGCGGGGGAAACGAACACAGATACGCAGTATTTT.

The V and J genes are TRBV20-1 and TRBJ2-5, with no clear D. The CDR3 totals 13 residues. Trimming took off 3 bases at V and 7 bases at J, with 15 bases between the two ends. CDR1 and CDR2 from the germline V gene are DFQATT and SNEGSKA (reference sequence). The CDR3 region is CSASISQMGTQYF. CDR3 nucleotides: TGCAGTGCTAGTATATCTCAAATGGGGACCCAGTACTTC.

This clonotype was seen more than once but under ten times. V is TRBV5-1 and J is TRBJ2-7; D gene ambiguous. The V end lost 0 bases, the J end lost 5 bases, and 12 bases lay between the germline ends. The germline CDR1 and CDR2 sequences are SGHRS and YFSETQ. This CDR3 has 14 amino acids. The CDR3 region is CASSLAQAEHEQYF. CDR3 in DNA: TGCGCCAGCAGCTTGGCGCAGGCGGAGCACGAGCAGTACTTC.

The rearrangement uses TRBV7-2 and TRBJ2-3; D is uncertain. The germline V and J ends were trimmed by 1 base and 0 bases, with 8 bases remaining between them. The length of the CDR3 is 15 residues. Per the germline V gene, CDR1 is SGHTA and CDR2 is FQGNSA. CDR3 protein: CASSLEGLSTDTQYF. CDR3 sequence (DNA): TGTGCCAGCAGCTTAGAGGGCCTGAGCACAGATACGCAGTATTTT.

This clonotype was seen only a few times. The rearrangement uses TRBV5-5 and TRBJ1-5; D uncertain. The ends were cut back, 1 base at V and 7 bases at J, with 12 bases in the middle. CDR3 length equals 14 residues. The germline gives CDR1 SGHKS, CDR2 YYEKEE (reference sequence). DNA of the CDR3: TGTGCCAGCAGCTTGTACTCAGGAAAGCAGCCCCAGCATTTT. It yields the protein CASSLYSGKQPQHF.